This TCR beta chain was documented in a study of beta chain features in type 1 diabetes. Overall study context: All samples combined gave 95 million to 130 million sorted cells for examination.

Overall study results and limits: At VDJ recombination sites, type 1 diabetes patients had fewer insertions and more deleted nucleotides.

Of the isolated RNA, all was reverse transcribed, and so the sequenced material was expressed TCRB transcripts. Produced via immunoSEQ multiplex PCR; TCRdb's table is partial and in-frame only. Of 40,000 to 45,000 clones listed, around 49% are singletons. Via CD45RO/CCR7/CD25/CD127/CD95/CD27, cells of the CD4+ naive, central memory, regulatory and stem cell-like memory subsets were sorted. This clone was picked up a small number of times. Antigen unknown. V was clipped by 6 bases and J by 2 bases; unmatched bases: 9. The germline gives CDR1 MNHEY, CDR2 SMNVEV (reference sequence). The CDR3 has 17 amino acids.

The sample taken for sequencing was central memory CD4+ T cells from blood. The clonotype originates from a young woman in good health. This chain links TRBV27 with TRBJ2-6; 8 bases match TRBD1. CDR3 protein: CASRSRSGGAGANVLTF. CDR3 DNA sequence: TGTGCCAGCAGGAGCCGTTCAGGGGGCGCTGGGGCCAACGTCCTGACTTTC. The whole variable domain, filled in from reference TRBV27 and TRBJ2-6, reads EAQVTQNPRYLITVTGKKLTVTCSQNMNHEYMSWYRQDPGLGLRQIYYSMNVEVTDKGDVPEGYKVSRKEKRNFPLILESPSPNQTSLYFCASRSRSGGAGANVLTFGAGSRLTVL.